These 23 T cell receptor beta chains were sequenced from one sample in a study of T cell clusters in autoimmune cytopenias. TRB was amplified by touch-down multiplex PCR, primer pools A and B combined. TCRdb reprocessed the multiplex PCR reads and reports one entry per CDR3 protein, with no DNA. Its table lists fewer than 2,000 distinct CDR3 sequences. Each sample's input was approximately 270 ng genomic DNA, 38,000 or so genome equivalents. The material sequenced was peripheral blood. These receptors all stem from a human donor with an autoimmune cytopenia or autoimmune hepatitis (not recorded which).

The V call is TRBV5-1, the J call TRBJ1-4. The CDR3 spans 15 residues. Looked up from germline, CDR1 is SGHRS and CDR2 is YFSETQ. The CDR3 protein is CASSLAQGVNEKLFF.

CDR3 sequence: CASSLKGFTGELFF. The V and J genes are TRBV7-2 and TRBJ2-2. Germline V gives CDR1 SGHTA, CDR2 FQGNSA. The CDR3 runs 14 residues.

This clonotype is classed as large by frequency. This CDR3 reads CSVRLMTGEQFF. The rearrangement joins TRBV29-1 to TRBJ2-1. The length of the CDR3 is 12 residues. Looked up from germline, CDR1 is SQVTM and CDR2 is ANQGSEA.

This clonotype shows up as medium-sized (0.01 to 0.1%) by frequency. This sequence joins TRBV12-3 or TRBV12-4 and TRBJ1-2. This CDR3 is 13 amino acids long. The CDR3 region is CASSLLINYGYTF.

This clonotype is deemed medium-sized by its frequency. The chain couples TRBV20-1 to TRBJ2-3. This CDR3 is 13 amino acids long. CDR1 DFQATT and CDR2 SNEGSKA come from the germline V gene (reference sequence). This CDR3 reads CSARDSGRATQYF.

V and J are TRBV5-6 and TRBJ2-1; TCRdb selects TRBD2, and the lack of DNA leaves this call unchecked. Germline CDR1 reads SGHDT; CDR2 reads YYEEEE. The CDR3 length is 16 residues. CDR3 sequence reads: CASSFLAGGFYNEQFF.

In terms of frequency, this clonotype is medium-sized (0.01 to 0.1%). This CDR3 reads CASSPGQGASGNTIYF. V and J are TRBV18 and TRBJ1-3; the TCRdb D gene call, TRBD1, has no DNA to confirm it. Germline V CDR1 and CDR2: KGHSH, LQKENI. The CDR3 has 16 amino acids.

V and J are TRBV19 and TRBJ2-7; TCRdb's D call of TRBD1 is untestable without DNA. Germline loops: CDR1 LNHDA, CDR2 SQIVND (reference sequence). The CDR3 is 15 amino acids. CDR3 sequence: CARSRKGREKEEKYF.

According to its frequency, this clonotype is medium-sized. This CDR3 reads CASSGRGRDTQYF. This chain uses TRBV6-1 with TRBJ2-3; as DNA is missing, the TRBD2 call by TCRdb cannot be tested. Germline V lookup: CDR1 MNHNS, CDR2 SASEGT. This CDR3 comprises 13 residues.

This chain connects TRBV7-9 to TRBJ2-3; TCRdb names TRBD1, which stays unverified in the absence of DNA. Germline V gives CDR1 SEHNR, CDR2 FQNEAQ (reference sequence). The CDR3 is 16 residues long. The CDR3 here is CASSTGGAGLHLPMYF.

Considering frequency, this clonotype is medium-sized. This rearrangement joins TRBV7-2 to TRBJ1-2; TCRdb gives TRBD1 as the D gene, but with no DNA this cannot be confirmed. This CDR3 has 15 residues. Germline V gene lookup returns CDR1 SGHTA and CDR2 FQGNSA. The CDR3 reads CASSLYGTEGYGYTF. Based on the CDR3 plus reference TRBV7-2 and TRBJ1-2, the full variable domain is GAGVSQSPSNKVTEKGKDVELRCDPISGHTALYWYRQSLGQGLEFLIYFQGNSAPDKSGLPSDRFSAERTGGSVSTLTIQRTQQEDSAVYLCASSLYGTEGYGYTFGSGTRLTVV.

V usage is TRBV7-6 and J usage is TRBJ2-2; as DNA is missing, the TRBD2 call by TCRdb cannot be tested. From germline, CDR1 is SGHVS and CDR2 FNYEAQ. CDR3 length: 14 amino acids. The CDR3 region is CASLVGGESGELFF.

Measured by frequency, this clonotype is medium-sized. J is TRBJ1-2 and V is TRBV6-5. This CDR3 comprises 11 residues. Germline lookup yields CDR1 MNHEY and CDR2 SVGAGI. CDR3 protein: CASRQGYGYTF.

The chain couples TRBV7-9 to TRBJ2-6. The CDR3 totals 18 residues. Per the germline V gene, CDR1 is SEHNR and CDR2 is FQNEAQ (reference sequence). CDR3 sequence reads: CASSQGTRPASGANVLTF. Complete variable domain (other parts from reference TRBV7-9 and TRBJ2-6): DTGVSQNPRHKITKRGQNVTFRCDPISEHNRLYWYRQTLGQGPEFLTYFQNEAQLEKSRLLSDRFSAERPKGSFSTLEIQRTEQGDSAMYLCASSQGTRPASGANVLTFGAGSRLTVL.

Measured by frequency, this clonotype is medium-sized. The J gene is TRBJ2-5, the V gene TRBV6-1. The CDR3 contains 13 residues. The germline V gene encodes CDR1 MNHNS and CDR2 SASEGT. The CDR3 is CASSVRPGETQYF.

Judged by frequency, this clonotype is medium-sized (0.01 to 0.1%). This CDR3 reads CASSLVGSQETQYF. The chain combines TRBV11-1 with TRBJ2-5. The CDR3 extends over 14 amino acids. Germline CDR1 and CDR2: SGHAT and FQDESV (reference sequence).

This rearrangement joins TRBV19 to TRBJ2-2; TCRdb's D call of TRBD1 is untestable without DNA. Germline values: CDR1 LNHDA, CDR2 SQIVND (reference sequence). The CDR3 is 17 residues long. The CDR3 here is CASKRGLKTLNTGELFF.

The chain is built from TRBV10-3 and TRBJ2-7; TCRdb's assignment of TRBD1 cannot be checked, as there is no DNA. Germline V gives CDR1 ENHRY, CDR2 SYGVKD. This CDR3 spans 14 amino acids. The CDR3 protein is CAISELDNSYEQYF.

This rearrangement joins TRBV5-1 to TRBJ2-7; TCRdb's D call of TRBD1 is untestable without DNA. The germline gives CDR1 SGHRS, CDR2 YFSETQ. The CDR3 has 14 residues. The CDR3: CASSRTTEIYEQYF.

The chain uses TRBV5-1 and TRBJ1-1; there is no DNA to check the TCRdb D call of TRBD1. This CDR3 comprises 13 residues. From germline, CDR1 is SGHRS and CDR2 YFSETQ. CDR3 region: CASSVGTGGEAFF.

V and J are TRBV20-1 and TRBJ1-2. In germline, CDR1 is DFQATT, CDR2 SNEGSKA (reference sequence). CDR3 length: 15 residues. The CDR3: CSARDRGGSYEGYTF.

This clonotype is identified as medium-sized (0.01 to 0.1%) from frequency. V and J are TRBV6-5 and TRBJ1-1. This CDR3 is 14 amino acids long. CDR1 and CDR2 (germline): MNHEY, SVGAGI. The CDR3 here is CASSYLVRNTEAFF.

This clonotype counts as medium-sized by frequency. CDR3 region: CASSFNPSYEQYF. J is TRBJ2-7 and V is TRBV7-6. The length of the CDR3 is 13 residues. Per germline, CDR1 SGHVS and CDR2 FNYEAQ.